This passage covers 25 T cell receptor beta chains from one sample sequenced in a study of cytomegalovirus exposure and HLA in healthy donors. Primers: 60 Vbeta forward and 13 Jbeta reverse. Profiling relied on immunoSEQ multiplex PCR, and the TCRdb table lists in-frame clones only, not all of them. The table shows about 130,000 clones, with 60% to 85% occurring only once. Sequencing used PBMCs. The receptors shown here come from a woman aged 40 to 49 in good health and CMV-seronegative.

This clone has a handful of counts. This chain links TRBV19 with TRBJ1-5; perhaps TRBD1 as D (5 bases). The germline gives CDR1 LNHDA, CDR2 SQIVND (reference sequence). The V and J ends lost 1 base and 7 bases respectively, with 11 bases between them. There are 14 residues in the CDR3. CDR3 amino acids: CASSIGGWGQPQHF. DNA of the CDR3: TGTGCCAGTAGTATAGGTGGATGGGGCCAGCCCCAGCATTTT.

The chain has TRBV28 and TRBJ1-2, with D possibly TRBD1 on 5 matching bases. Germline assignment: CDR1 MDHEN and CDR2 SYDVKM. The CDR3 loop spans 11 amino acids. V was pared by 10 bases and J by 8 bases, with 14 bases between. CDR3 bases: TGTGCCACTTCGGGGGTAAGGGGCTACACCTTC. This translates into CATSGVRGYTF.

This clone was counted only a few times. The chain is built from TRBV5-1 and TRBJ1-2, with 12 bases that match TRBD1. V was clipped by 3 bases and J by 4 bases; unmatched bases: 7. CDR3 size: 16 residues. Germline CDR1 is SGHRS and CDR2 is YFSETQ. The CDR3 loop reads CASSSSGTGGSYGYTF. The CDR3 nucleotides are TGCGCCAGCAGCTCCTCCGGGACAGGGGGCTCCTATGGCTACACCTTC.

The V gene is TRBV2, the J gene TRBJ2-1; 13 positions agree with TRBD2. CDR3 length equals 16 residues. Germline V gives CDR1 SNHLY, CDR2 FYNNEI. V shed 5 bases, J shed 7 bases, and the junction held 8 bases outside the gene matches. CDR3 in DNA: TGTGCCAGCAGTCCACTAGCGGGGGGGAGGGCAAATGAGCAGTTCTTC. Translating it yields CASSPLAGGRANEQFF.

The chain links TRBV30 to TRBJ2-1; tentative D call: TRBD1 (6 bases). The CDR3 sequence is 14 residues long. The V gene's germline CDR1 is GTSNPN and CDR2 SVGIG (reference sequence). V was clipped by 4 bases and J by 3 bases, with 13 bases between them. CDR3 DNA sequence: TGTGCCTGGATTGTGGGGGCGAACTACAATGAGCAGTTCTTC. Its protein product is CAWIVGANYNEQFF.

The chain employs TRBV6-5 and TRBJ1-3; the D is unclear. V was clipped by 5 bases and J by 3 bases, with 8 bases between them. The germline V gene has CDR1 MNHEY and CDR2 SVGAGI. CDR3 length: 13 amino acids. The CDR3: CASSLAYGNTIYF. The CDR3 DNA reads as TGTGCCAGCAGTCTGGCATATGGAAACACCATATATTTT.

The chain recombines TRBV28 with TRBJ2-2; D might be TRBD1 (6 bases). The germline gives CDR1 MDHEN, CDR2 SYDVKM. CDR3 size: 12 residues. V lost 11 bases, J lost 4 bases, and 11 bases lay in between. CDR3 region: CAGEQGTGELFF. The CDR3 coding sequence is TGTGCCGGGGAACAGGGCACCGGGGAGCTGTTTTTT.

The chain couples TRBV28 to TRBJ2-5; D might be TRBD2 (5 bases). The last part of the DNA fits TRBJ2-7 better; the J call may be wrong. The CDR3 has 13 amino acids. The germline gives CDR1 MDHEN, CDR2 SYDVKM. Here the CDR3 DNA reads TGTGCCAGCAGTTACCCGGGGTCCTACGAGCAGTACTTC. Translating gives CASSYPGSYEQYF.

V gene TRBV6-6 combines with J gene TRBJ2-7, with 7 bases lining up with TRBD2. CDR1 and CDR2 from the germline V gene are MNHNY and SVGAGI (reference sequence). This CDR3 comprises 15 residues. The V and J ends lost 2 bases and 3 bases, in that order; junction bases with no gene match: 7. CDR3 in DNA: TGTGCCAGCAGTTACGGGGGGGTCTATCGCTACGAGCAGTACTTC. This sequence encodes CASSYGGVYRYEQYF.

The CDR3 loop reads CASSWQGALGYTF. The DNA for the CDR3 is TGTGCCAGCAGTTGGCAGGGGGCACTTGGCTACACCTTC. The chain links TRBV28 to TRBJ1-2; 8 positions match TRBD1. The CDR3 spans 13 residues. Per germline, CDR1 MDHEN and CDR2 SYDVKM. The ends lost 4 bases at V and 7 bases at J; junction bases unmatched: 5.

CDR3 in amino acids: CASSLVRVAGISSYEQYF. CDR3 sequence (DNA): TGTGCCAGCAGCTTGGTCCGAGTAGCGGGGATCAGCTCCTACGAGCAGTACTTC. The genes are TRBV5-8 and TRBJ2-7, with 8 nucleotides matching TRBD2. The CDR3 extends over 18 amino acids. Germline CDR1 and CDR2: SGHTS and YDEGEE. V dropped 0 bases and J dropped 0; count of bases not matched to a gene: 11.

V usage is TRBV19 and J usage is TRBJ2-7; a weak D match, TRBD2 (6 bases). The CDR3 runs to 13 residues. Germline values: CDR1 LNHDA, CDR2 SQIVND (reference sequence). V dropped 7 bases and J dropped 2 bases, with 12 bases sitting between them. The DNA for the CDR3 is TGTGCCAGTATGGAGGGAAACACCTACGAGCAGTACTTC. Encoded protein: CASMEGNTYEQYF.

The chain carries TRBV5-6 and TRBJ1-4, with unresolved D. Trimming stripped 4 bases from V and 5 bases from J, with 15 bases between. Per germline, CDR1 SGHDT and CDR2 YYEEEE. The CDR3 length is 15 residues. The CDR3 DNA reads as TGTGCCAGCAGCCTATACTCATCCGGGAATGAAAAACTGTTTTTT. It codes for CASSLYSSGNEKLFF.

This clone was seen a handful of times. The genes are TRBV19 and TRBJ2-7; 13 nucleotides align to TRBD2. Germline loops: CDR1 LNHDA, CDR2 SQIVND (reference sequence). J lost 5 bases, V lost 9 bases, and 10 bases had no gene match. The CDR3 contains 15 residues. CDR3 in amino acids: CARRGLAGSWDEQYF. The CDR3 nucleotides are TGTGCCAGAAGGGGACTAGCGGGAAGTTGGGACGAGCAGTACTTC.

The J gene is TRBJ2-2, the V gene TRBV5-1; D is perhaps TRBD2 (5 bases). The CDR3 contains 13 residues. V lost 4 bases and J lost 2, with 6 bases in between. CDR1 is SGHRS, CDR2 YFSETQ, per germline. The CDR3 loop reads CASSEGNTGELFF. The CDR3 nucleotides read TGCGCCAGCAGCGAGGGTAACACCGGGGAGCTGTTTTTT.

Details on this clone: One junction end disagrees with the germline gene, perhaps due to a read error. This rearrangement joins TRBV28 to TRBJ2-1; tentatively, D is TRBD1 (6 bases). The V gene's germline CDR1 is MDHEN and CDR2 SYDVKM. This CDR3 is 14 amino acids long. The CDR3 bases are TGTGCCAGCATTTTACAGGGCGGCCACAATGAGCAGTTCTTC. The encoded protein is CASILQGGHNEQFF.

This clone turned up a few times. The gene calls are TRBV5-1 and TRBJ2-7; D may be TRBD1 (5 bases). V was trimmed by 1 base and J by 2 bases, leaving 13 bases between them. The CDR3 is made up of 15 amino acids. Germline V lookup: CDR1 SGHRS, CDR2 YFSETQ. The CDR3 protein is CASSLNPTVTYEQYF. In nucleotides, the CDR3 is TGCGCCAGCAGCTTGAATCCGACAGTAACCTACGAGCAGTACTTC.

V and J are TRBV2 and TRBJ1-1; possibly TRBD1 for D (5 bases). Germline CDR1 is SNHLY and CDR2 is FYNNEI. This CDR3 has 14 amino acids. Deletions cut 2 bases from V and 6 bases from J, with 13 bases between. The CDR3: CASSEQGQGPEAFF. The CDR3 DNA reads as TGTGCCAGCAGTGAACAGGGCCAAGGGCCTGAAGCTTTCTTT.

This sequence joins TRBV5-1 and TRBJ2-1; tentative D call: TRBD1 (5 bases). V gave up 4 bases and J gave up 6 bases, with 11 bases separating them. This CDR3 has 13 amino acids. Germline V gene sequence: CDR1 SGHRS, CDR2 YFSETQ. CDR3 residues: CASSGTGFNEQFF. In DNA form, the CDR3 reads TGCGCCAGCAGCGGAACAGGTTTCAATGAGCAGTTCTTC.

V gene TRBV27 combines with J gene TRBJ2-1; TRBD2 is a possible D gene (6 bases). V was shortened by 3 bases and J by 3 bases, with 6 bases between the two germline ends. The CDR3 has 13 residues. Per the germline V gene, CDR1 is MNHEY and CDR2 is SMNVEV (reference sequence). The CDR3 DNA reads TGTGCCAGCAGTTTCGGGGGCTACAATGAGCAGTTCTTC. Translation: CASSFGGYNEQFF.

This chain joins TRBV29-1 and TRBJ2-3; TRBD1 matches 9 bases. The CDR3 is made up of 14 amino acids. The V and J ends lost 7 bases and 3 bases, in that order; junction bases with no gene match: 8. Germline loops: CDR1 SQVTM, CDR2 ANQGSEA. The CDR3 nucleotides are TGCAGCGCTGCCCGGACAGGGGTGACAGATACGCAGTATTTT. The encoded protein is CSAARTGVTDTQYF.

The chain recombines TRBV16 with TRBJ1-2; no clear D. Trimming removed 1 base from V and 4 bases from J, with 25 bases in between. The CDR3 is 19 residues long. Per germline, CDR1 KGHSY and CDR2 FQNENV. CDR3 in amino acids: CASSQFRSHGRSLLYGYTF. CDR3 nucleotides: TGTGCCAGCAGCCAATTTAGAAGTCACGGCAGGTCCTTGCTCTATGGCTACACCTTC.

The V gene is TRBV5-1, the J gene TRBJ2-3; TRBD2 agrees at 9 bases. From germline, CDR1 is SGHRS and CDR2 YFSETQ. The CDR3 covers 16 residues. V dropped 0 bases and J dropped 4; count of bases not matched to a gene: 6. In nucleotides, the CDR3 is TGCGCCAGCAGCTTGGAGGCGGGGGGGCAGGCAGATACGCAGTATTTT. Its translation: CASSLEAGGQADTQYF.

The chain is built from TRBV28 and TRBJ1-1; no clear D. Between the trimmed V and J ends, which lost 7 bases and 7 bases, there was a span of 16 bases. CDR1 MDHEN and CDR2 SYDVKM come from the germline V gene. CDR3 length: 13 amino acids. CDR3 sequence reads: CASTEAERNEAFF. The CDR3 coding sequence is TGTGCCAGCACCGAAGCGGAGAGAAATGAAGCTTTCTTT.

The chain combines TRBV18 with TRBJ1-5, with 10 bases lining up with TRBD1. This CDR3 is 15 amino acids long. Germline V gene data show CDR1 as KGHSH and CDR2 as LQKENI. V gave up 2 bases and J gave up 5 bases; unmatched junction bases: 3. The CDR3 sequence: CASSPFGTGDQPQHF. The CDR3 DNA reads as TGTGCCAGCTCACCATTTGGGACAGGGGATCAGCCCCAGCATTTT.